The 17 T cell receptor beta chains presented below share a single source sample, sequenced in a study of radiotherapy plus CTLA-4 blockade in lung cancer (dated by TCRdb to 2017 to 2018). Preparation of the library involved the immunoSEQ multiplex PCR assay. TCRdb's version of the immuneACCESS table is confined to in-frame rearrangements and falls short of the full clone set. An unresolved V gene accounts for under half of the shortfall where checked; the remainder is of unknown origin. The sample table holds about 77,000 clones, of which just under 75% were seen once. The ten largest account for approximately 9.9% of the sample. The sequences come from peripheral blood, collected from a patient treated with radiotherapy plus ipilimumab. The receptors come from a human donor with non-small cell lung cancer whose response to radiotherapy plus ipilimumab could not be evaluated.

The chain joins TRBV19 to TRBJ2-3; D may be TRBD2 (7 bases). This CDR3 region has 15 residues. Per the germline V gene, CDR1 is LNHDA and CDR2 is SQIVND (reference sequence). Trimming left V 3 bases short and J 3 bases short, with 13 bases between. For the CDR3, the DNA is TGTGCCAGTAGTATCGCGGGGGCGGGAACAGATACGCAGTATTTT. Translated: CASSIAGAGTDTQYF.

The chain uses TRBV4-3 and TRBJ2-1, with 9 bases identical to TRBD1. The germline V gene encodes CDR1 LGHNA and CDR2 YSLEER. The CDR3 consists of 19 residues. V was pared by 0 bases and J by 8 bases, with 17 bases of the junction left unmatched. In DNA form, the CDR3 reads TGCGCCAGCAGCCAAGATCTCACACCGGGACAGGGCTTTACGGATGAGCAGTTCTTC. Amino acids: CASSQDLTPGQGFTDEQFF.

This clone came up a few times. V usage is TRBV4-2 and J usage is TRBJ1-2, with a possible D match to TRBD1 (6 bases). V lost 4 bases to trimming and J lost 10 bases, with 16 bases between them. This CDR3 is built from 13 residues. The germline gives CDR1 LGHNA, CDR2 YNFKEQ. CDR3 DNA: TGTGCCAGCAGCCCACGGTCGGGGGGCAACTACACCTTC. Encoded protein: CASSPRSGGNYTF.

The V gene is TRBV5-4, the J gene TRBJ1-2, with 7 bases matching TRBD1. V was pared by 4 bases and J by 8 bases, with 14 bases of the junction left unmatched. The CDR3 is 15 amino acids. Looked up from germline, CDR1 is SGHNT and CDR2 is YYREEE (reference sequence). CDR3 region: CASSLGQVGTRGYTF. CDR3 sequence (DNA): TGTGCCAGCAGCCTAGGACAGGTGGGAACTAGGGGCTACACCTTC.

This chain links TRBV4-2 with TRBJ2-1; 7 bases are a match to TRBD2. The ends lost 0 bases at V and 4 bases at J; junction bases unmatched: 6. The germline CDR1 and CDR2 sequences are LGHNA and YNFKEQ. The CDR3 length is 16 residues. The CDR3 reads CASSQELAVEYNEQFF. The CDR3 DNA follows: TGTGCCAGCAGCCAAGAGCTAGCGGTAGAATACAATGAGCAGTTCTTC.

The V call is TRBV10-2, the J call TRBJ1-2; TRBD1 agrees at 7 bases. Unmatched junction bases numbered 9, after V lost 10 bases and J lost 7 bases. The CDR3 runs to 12 residues. Germline V gene sequence: CDR1 WSHSY, CDR2 SAAADI. CDR3 sequence reads: CAIMTGLGGYTF. CDR3 sequence (DNA): TGCGCCATCATGACAGGGTTGGGTGGCTACACCTTC.

This chain uses TRBV6-1 with TRBJ2-3; D gene ambiguous. Per germline, CDR1 MNHNS and CDR2 SASEGT. The length of the CDR3 is 13 residues. V shed 2 bases and J shed 5 bases, with 8 bases lying between them. CDR3 sequence reads: CASSETNGDTQYF. The CDR3 nucleotides read TGTGCCAGCAGTGAAACTAATGGAGATACGCAGTATTTT.

This clone was observed a few times. The gene calls are TRBV7-9 and TRBJ1-1, with no clear D. The germline V gene has CDR1 SEHNR and CDR2 FQNEAQ (reference sequence). The CDR3 has 14 residues. With 0 bases removed from V and 1 base from J, the gap between germline ends came to 6 bases. CDR3 amino acids: CASSLAGGNTEAFF. The CDR3 coding sequence is TGTGCCAGCAGCTTAGCAGGCGGGAACACTGAAGCTTTCTTT.

V is TRBV5-8 and J is TRBJ2-2; a weak D match, TRBD2 (6 bases). V shed 2 bases and J shed 0 bases, with 11 bases lying between them. Germline CDR1 SGHTS, CDR2 YDEGEE. The CDR3 is 16 residues long. CDR3 residues: CASSFGTYANTGELFF. The DNA of the CDR3 is TGTGCCAGCAGCTTCGGGACTTACGCGAACACCGGGGAGCTGTTTTTT.

V is TRBV19 and J is TRBJ1-1, with TRBD1 matching 9 bases. V gave up 5 bases and J gave up 8 bases; unmatched junction bases: 15. This CDR3 comprises 16 residues. The germline V gene has CDR1 LNHDA and CDR2 SQIVND (reference sequence). DNA of the CDR3: TGTGCCAGTAGTTATAGAACCGGGACAGGGCCGGCCGAAGCTTTCTTT. It specifies CASSYRTGTGPAEAFF.

The sample holds a few counts of this clone. J is TRBJ2-3 and V is TRBV11-1, with D maybe TRBD2 (5 bases). CDR3 length: 15 residues. Trimming cost V 1 base and J 1 base, with 9 bases left between them. CDR1 SGHAT and CDR2 FQDESV come from the germline V gene (reference sequence). The CDR3 coding sequence is TGTGCCAGCAGCTTAGGCTCGAGGGGCACAGATACGCAGTATTTT. Amino acid sequence: CASSLGSRGTDTQYF.

The V and J genes are TRBV5-4 and TRBJ2-7; TRBD1 might be the D (6 bases). This CDR3 has 15 residues. The germline V gene has CDR1 SGHNT and CDR2 YYREEE (reference sequence). V was cut by 1 base and J by 2 bases, with 13 bases left in between. CDR3 sequence (DNA): TGTGCCAGCAGCTTGAAACAGGGTGGTACCTACGAGCAGTACTTC. Its protein is CASSLKQGGTYEQYF.

This chain joins TRBV7-3 and TRBJ2-5, with 7 nucleotides matching TRBD2. Germline V gene sequence: CDR1 SGHTA, CDR2 FQGTGA. The J segment lost 1 base and the V segment lost 5 bases, leaving 7 bases of the junction unmatched. The CDR3 sequence is 15 residues long. CDR3 bases: TGTGCCAGCAGCCCACGGGGGGATCCCCAAGAGACCCAGTACTTC. It specifies CASSPRGDPQETQYF.

The rearrangement joins TRBV5-1 to TRBJ2-5; tentatively, D is TRBD1 (7 bases). The CDR3 has 14 amino acids. Germline values: CDR1 SGHRS, CDR2 YFSETQ. The V end lost 9 bases, the J end lost 1 base, and 16 bases lay between the germline ends. As DNA, the CDR3 is TGCGCCACCCGACAGGGACTCGTCCAAGAGACCCAGTACTTC. Its protein is CATRQGLVQETQYF.

CDR3 sequence: CASSPGTGGLAGRETQYF. CDR3 DNA: TGTGCCAGCAGTCCCGGGACAGGAGGCTTGGCCGGGCGAGAGACCCAGTACTTC. The chain has TRBV5-6 and TRBJ2-5, with TRBD1 matching 8 bases. Trimming cost V 5 bases and J 4 bases; bases outside gene matches: 19. CDR1 is SGHDT and CDR2 is YYEEEE in the germline V gene. This CDR3 is built from 18 residues.

V and J are TRBV18 and TRBJ2-1; the D gene is possibly TRBD2 (7 bases). V lost 3 bases and J 6 bases, leaving 15 bases between the germline ends. Germline V gene data show CDR1 as KGHSH and CDR2 as LQKENI. The CDR3 length is 15 residues. The CDR3 protein is CASSPGGLASNEQFF. CDR3 sequence (DNA): TGTGCCAGCTCACCCGGGGGGCTAGCGAGCAATGAGCAGTTCTTC.

The chain is built from TRBV10-3 and TRBJ2-3, with 8 bases that match TRBD1. This CDR3 has 17 residues. Germline values: CDR1 ENHRY, CDR2 SYGVKD. The V and J ends lost 4 bases and 0 bases, in that order; junction bases with no gene match: 9. This CDR3 reads CAISGGTGRASTDTQYF. The CDR3, as DNA: TGTGCCATCAGTGGAGGGACAGGCCGGGCTAGCACAGATACGCAGTATTTT.